A selection of T cell receptor beta chains follows, all from one sample in a study of blood T cell repertoires in COVID-19. TCRdb's copy holds only in-frame clones and misses some; the assay was immunoSEQ multiplex PCR. The data show some 240,000 clones, with 80% to 95% seen just once and over 0.75% held by the top ten. The sample taken for sequencing was peripheral blood. The receptors shown here come from a man aged 55 to 70 with COVID-19, enrolled during active disease. The CDR3 runs from the conserved cysteine through the conserved F or W. The D gene is left open where the match is weak. Not every row has a clone size; where given, it reads once, few, many or a size class.

length | D | J | V | size | DNA | CDR3
13 | TRBD1 | TRBJ1-1 | TRBV28 | . | TGTGCCAGCAGCCACAGGGGGCTCACTGAAGCTTTCTTT | CASSHRGLTEAFF
15 | TRBD1 | TRBJ2-7 | TRBV5-8 | once | TGTGCCAGCAGCTGGGACAGTAAGATTTCCTACGAGCAGTACTTC | CASSWDSKISYEQYF
13 | . | TRBJ2-1 | TRBV5-4 | . | TGTGCCAGCAGCTTAAGACATTACAATGAGCAGTTCTTC | CASSLRHYNEQFF
13 | . | TRBJ1-1 | TRBV7-9 | . | TGTGCCAGCAGCCAACAGGGCGTCACTGAAGCTTTCTTT | CASSQQGVTEAFF
13 | TRBD1 | TRBJ2-2 | TRBV24-1 | . | TGTGCCACCAGGACAGGGGCCACCGGGGAGCTGTTTTTT | CATRTGATGELFF
15 | TRBD1 | TRBJ2-1 | TRBV5-4 | . | TGTGCCAGCGGACCAAGGACAGGGGACGCAAATGAGCAGTTCTTC | CASGPRTGDANEQFF
17 | TRBD1 | TRBJ1-1 | TRBV19 | . | TGTGCCAGTAGTATAGCCGGGACAGGGGGCGTTAACACTGAAGCTTTCTTT | CASSIAGTGGVNTEAFF
11 | . | TRBJ1-1 | TRBV12-3/TRBV12-4 | . | TGTGCCAGCAGTCCCGACAGGGAAGCTTTCTTT | CASSPDREAFF
15 | . | TRBJ2-3 | TRBV7-9 | . | TGTGCCAGCAGCCCGGGAGTAGCAAGCACAGATACGCAGTATTTT | CASSPGVASTDTQYF
15 | . | TRBJ1-2 | TRBV29-1 | . | TGCAGCGTTGAGATCGGACAGACACTCAACTATGGCTACACCTTC | CSVEIGQTLNYGYTF
14 | . | TRBJ2-3 | TRBV24-1 | . | TGTGCCACCAGTGATTTGCTCGGCACAGATACGCAGTATTTT | CATSDLLGTDTQYF
15 | . | TRBJ2-7 | TRBV9 | . | TGTGCCAGCAGCGTAGGTGGAGGGGAGTCCTACGAGCAGTACTTC | CASSVGGGESYEQYF
14 | TRBD1 | TRBJ2-1 | TRBV9 | . | TGTGCCAGCAGCGTAGGGGGACAGCTCAATGAGCAGTTCTTC | CASSVGGQLNEQFF
16 | TRBD1 | TRBJ1-2 | TRBV3-1/TRBV3-2 | . | TGTGCCAGCAGCCAAGAAGATTTGGTGGGACAGAATGGCTACACCTTC | CASSQEDLVGQNGYTF
14 | TRBD1 | TRBJ1-6 | TRBV9 | few | TGTGCCAGCAGCGTCGACAGGGGAAGCTCACCCCTCCACTTT | CASSVDRGSSPLHF
15 | . | TRBJ1-6 | TRBV3-1/TRBV3-2 | . | TGTGCCAGCAGCCAGTTGGCGGGATCCCCCTCACCCCTCCACTTT | CASSQLAGSPSPLHF
17 | . | TRBJ2-1 | TRBV3-1/TRBV3-2 | . | TGTGCCAGCAGCCAAGCGCGGGCAGCGGTGCTCTACAATGAGCAGTTCTTC | CASSQARAAVLYNEQFF
15 | . | TRBJ2-1 | TRBV10-1 | . | TGCGCCAGCAGTGAGGCGGGTACTTCCTACAATGAGCAGTTCTTC | CASSEAGTSYNEQFF
15 | TRBD1 | TRBJ1-5 | TRBV5-1 | . | TGCGCCAGCAGCTTGGGAGGGACAGGGAATCAGCCCCAGCATTTT | CASSLGGTGNQPQHF
14 | TRBD1 | TRBJ1-6 | TRBV28 | . | TGTGCCAGCAGTCTCGACAGGGTTGCGTCACCCCTCCACTTT | CASSLDRVASPLHF
13 | TRBD1 | TRBJ1-2 | TRBV30 | . | TGTGCCGGCTTGGACAGGGGGTACTATGGCTACACCTTC | CAGLDRGYYGYTF
15 | TRBD1 | TRBJ2-7 | TRBV6-5 | . | TGTGCCAGCAGTACTCAGACAGGGGATTACTACGAGCAGTACTTC | CASSTQTGDYYEQYF
16 | . | TRBJ2-5 | TRBV3-1/TRBV3-2 | few | TGTGCCAGCAGCCAAGGCGGCCTGACCAATCGGGAGACCCAGTACTTC | CASSQGGLTNRETQYF
15 | TRBD2 | TRBJ2-1 | TRBV9 | . | TGTGCCAGCAGCGGAGGACTAGCGGGGGACAATGAGCAGTTCTTC | CASSGGLAGDNEQFF
14 | . | TRBJ1-2 | TRBV2 | . | TGTGCCAGCACCCCCAGGGGCATCTCCGGCGGCTACACCTTC | CASTPRGISGGYTF
13 | TRBD1 | TRBJ2-7 | TRBV7-2 | . | TGTGCCAGCAGCTCCCAACAGGGGTACGAGCAGTACTTC | CASSSQQGYEQYF
15 | TRBD2 | TRBJ2-5 | TRBV18 | . | TGTGCCAGCTCACCCAGGACTAGCGGGCAAGAGACCCAGTACTTC | CASSPRTSGQETQYF
15 | . | TRBJ2-2 | TRBV6-5 | . | TGTGCCAGCAGTTACCAGGGGTTGAACACCGGGGAGCTGTTTTTT | CASSYQGLNTGELFF
14 | TRBD1 | TRBJ1-2 | TRBV7-9 | . | TGTGCCAGCAGCTTAGTGGAGGGGGCGGATGGCTACACCTTC | CASSLVEGADGYTF
15 | . | TRBJ1-1 | TRBV7-6 | . | TGTGCCAGCAGCTTAGGTTGGGGCGCGGGGACTGAAGCTTTCTTT | CASSLGWGAGTEAFF
16 | . | TRBJ1-5 | TRBV19 | . | TGTGCCAGTAGTCCGGGCCAGAGCGGGGTGAATCAGCCCCAGCATTTT | CASSPGQSGVNQPQHF
13 | . | TRBJ1-2 | TRBV3-1/TRBV3-2 | . | TGTGCCAGCAGCCAGGGCACAACCTATGGCTACACCTTC | CASSQGTTYGYTF
14 | . | TRBJ2-3 | TRBV7-6 | . | TGTGCCAGCAGTAGACTAGATACCACAGATACGCAGTATTTT | CASSRLDTTDTQYF
13 | . | TRBJ1-1 | TRBV5-1 | . | TGCGCCAGCAGCCCAAACATGAACACTGAAGCTTTCTTT | CASSPNMNTEAFF
13 | . | TRBJ2-7 | TRBV2 | . | TGTGCCAGCAGCAAAACAGGGATGGTCGAGCAGTACTTC | CASSKTGMVEQYF
15 | TRBD1 | TRBJ2-7 | TRBV7-6 | . | TGTGCCAGCAGCTTAGGGGGCGCAGGGGGCTACGAGCAGTACTTC | CASSLGGAGGYEQYF
13 | . | TRBJ1-3 | TRBV29-1 | . | TGCAGCGTGGGTGACAGGACTGGAAACACCATATATTTT | CSVGDRTGNTIYF
14 | TRBD1 | TRBJ2-7 | TRBV11-2 | . | TGTGCCAGCAGCTCCCGACAGGGATCCTACGAGCAGTACTTC | CASSSRQGSYEQYF
12 | . | TRBJ1-2 | TRBV30 | . | TGTGCCTGGAGTGTCTCCCACTATGGCTACACCTTC | CAWSVSHYGYTF
13 | . | TRBJ1-4 | TRBV19 | once | TGTGCCAGTAGTATCTCCTCTAATGAAAAACTGTTTTTT | CASSISSNEKLFF
15 | . | TRBJ1-4 | TRBV7-9 | . | TGTGCCAGCAGCTTAGGTGGAGGGGTAGTCGAAAAACTGTTTTTT | CASSLGGGVVEKLFF
16 | TRBD2 | TRBJ2-7 | TRBV20-1 | . | TGCAGTGCTAGTATGCGACTAGCGGGAGGAAAATACGAGCAGTACTTC | CSASMRLAGGKYEQYF
14 | . | TRBJ2-1 | TRBV6-5 | . | TGTGCCAGCAGTTATGGAGGGGGGGCAAATGAGCAGTTCTTC | CASSYGGGANEQFF
12 | . | TRBJ1-5 | TRBV28 | . | TGTGTCAGTGGGCAGATGAATCAGCCCCAGCATTTT | CVSGQMNQPQHF
17 | TRBD1 | TRBJ1-5 | TRBV6-1 | . | TGTGCCAGCAGTGTGGGACAGAACCTCCTTAGCAATCAGCCCCAGCATTTT | CASSVGQNLLSNQPQHF
14 | . | TRBJ2-2 | TRBV7-3 | . | TGTGCCAGCAGCTTAACAGGGGGCACCGGGGAGCTGTTTTTT | CASSLTGGTGELFF
12 | TRBD1 | TRBJ1-3 | TRBV9 | . | TGTGCCAGCAGGGGACTAGACAGGGCCATATATTTT | CASRGLDRAIYF
14 | . | TRBJ1-1 | TRBV29-1 | . | TGCAGCGTTGCCTACCAACCCGGGGGCACTGAAGCTTTCTTT | CSVAYQPGGTEAFF
15 | . | TRBJ1-5 | TRBV27 | . | TGTGCCAGCAGTTTATCCGGGGAAAGCAATCAGCCCCAGCATTTT | CASSLSGESNQPQHF
15 | TRBD2 | TRBJ2-1 | TRBV27 | . | TGTGCCAGCAGTCCGGGACTAGCGGGAGCAGGGGAGCAGTTCTTC | CASSPGLAGAGEQFF
16 | TRBD2 | TRBJ2-3 | TRBV5-1 | . | TGCGCCAGCAGCTTAGCTAGCGGGACGAGCACAGATACGCAGTATTTT | CASSLASGTSTDTQYF
16 | . | TRBJ2-4 | TRBV28 | . | TGTGCCAGCAGTAAGCAGGGCGATGGGGCCAAAAACATTCAGTACTTC | CASSKQGDGAKNIQYF
15 | TRBD1 | TRBJ1-1 | TRBV5-6 | . | TGTGCCAGCAGCGCCGCCGGGACAGGGGTACCCAAAGCTTTCTTT | CASSAAGTGVPKAFF
15 | . | TRBJ2-1 | TRBV5-6 | . | TGTGCCAGCAGCCGCGGGGAGGCACATACCAATGAGCAGTTCTTC | CASSRGEAHTNEQFF
14 | TRBD1 | TRBJ1-2 | TRBV6-5 | . | TGTGCCAGCAGTTACGGCGACAGGGGCTATGGCTACACCTTC | CASSYGDRGYGYTF
15 | TRBD2 | TRBJ2-2 | TRBV5-1 | . | TGCGCCAGCCGGACTAGCGGGGGGAACACCGGGGAGCTGTTTTTT | CASRTSGGNTGELFF
17 | TRBD2 | TRBJ2-6 | TRBV27 | . | TGTGCCAGCATCGGACTAGCGGGAGGGGCTGGGGCCAACGTCCTGACTTTC | CASIGLAGGAGANVLTF
15 | . | TRBJ1-6 | TRBV6-5 | . | TGTGCCAGCGGGTCGAGGGTGTCGGGTAATTCACCCCTCCACTTT | CASGSRVSGNSPLHF
16 | TRBD2 | TRBJ2-1 | TRBV28 | once | TGTGCCAGCAGCACAAGCGGGGTAAGCTCCTACAATGAGCAGTTCTTC | CASSTSGVSSYNEQFF